These 9 T cell receptor beta chains were sequenced from one sample in a study of monozygotic twins with inflammatory bowel disease. TCRdb derives one entry per CDR3 protein from the 5' RACE reads, leaving out DNA. This sample's table has 300,000 to 400,000 distinct CDR3 sequences. The sequenced material came from blood. The receptors were gathered from a human donor with ulcerative colitis or Crohn's disease, or a healthy co-twin of an affected twin (not recorded which).

The chain recombines TRBV18 with TRBJ2-1; TCRdb's assignment of TRBD1 cannot be checked, as there is no DNA. The CDR3 contains 16 residues. Germline V gene data show CDR1 as KGHSH and CDR2 as LQKENI. CDR3 region: CASSLQDRTQYREQFF. The entire variable domain, with the rest obtained from reference TRBV18 and TRBJ2-1, is as follows: NAGVMQNPRHLVRRRGQEARLRCSPMKGHSHVYWYRQLPEEGLKFMVYLQKENIIDESGMPKERFSAEFPKEGPSILRIQQVVRGDSAAYFCASSLQDRTQYREQFFGPGTRLTVL.

The chain links TRBV5-1 to TRBJ2-1; the TCRdb call, TRBD1, lacks DNA for checking. CDR1 and CDR2 from the germline V gene are SGHRS and YFSETQ. CDR3 length: 16 amino acids. CDR3: CASSSPDRGGNNEQFF.

This rearrangement joins TRBV5-1 to TRBJ2-4. Per germline, CDR1 SGHRS and CDR2 YFSETQ. The CDR3 covers 19 residues. CDR3 sequence: CASSLGPAAGDGVKNIQYF.

This chain connects TRBV24-1 to TRBJ2-1. Germline V gives CDR1 KGHDR, CDR2 SFDVKD. The CDR3 contains 13 residues. CDR3 region: CATSRLTYNEQFF.

The chain joins TRBV27 to TRBJ2-1; there is no DNA to check the TCRdb D call of TRBD2. Germline lookup yields CDR1 MNHEY and CDR2 SMNVEV (reference sequence). CDR3 length equals 19 residues. The CDR3 loop reads CASSPGLAGGFATWNEQFF.

The chain is built from TRBV20-1 and TRBJ1-5; absent DNA, TCRdb's TRBD1 call cannot be checked. This CDR3 region has 14 residues. Germline V CDR1 and CDR2: DFQATT, SNEGSKA (reference sequence). The CDR3 loop is CSASPARWDQPQHF.

The V gene is TRBV20-1, the J gene TRBJ2-1; TCRdb selects TRBD2, and the lack of DNA leaves this call unchecked. The CDR3 loop spans 16 amino acids. Looked up from germline, CDR1 is DFQATT and CDR2 is SNEGSKA (reference sequence). The CDR3 spells CSAYLPIADSYNEQFF.

J is TRBJ1-2 and V is TRBV20-1; TCRdb's D call, TRBD1, is unchecked because there is no DNA. The germline V gene encodes CDR1 DFQATT and CDR2 SNEGSKA (reference sequence). CDR3 length: 15 amino acids. The CDR3 loop reads CSALTKRGRFYGYTF.

The V call is TRBV2, the J call TRBJ2-3. The germline gives CDR1 SNHLY, CDR2 FYNNEI. CDR3 length: 12 residues. CDR3: CASSVLADTQYF.